The source of this T cell receptor (beta chain) is a study of T cell repertoires in cytomegalovirus infection. Each CDR3 protein is one row after TCRdb ran MiXCR on the reads. Among some 600,000 distinct CDR3 sequences listed, approximately 24% were seen once. Germline trimming cut 0 bases from V and 3 bases from J; bases unmatched to any gene: 16. Germline loops: CDR1 LGHDT, CDR2 YNNKEL (reference sequence). This CDR3 region has 21 residues. The sequenced sample consisted of CD8+ T cells from PBMCs. The chain couples TRBV3-1 to TRBJ2-1, with 11 bases matching TRBD2. The clonotype comes from a human donor in good health (CMV status not recorded). Some clones in this sample may be carry-over from other donors' samples. Here the CDR3 reads CASSQDLWLAGGPQLYNEQFF. The CDR3 coding sequence is TGTGCCAGCAGCCAAGATCTGTGGCTAGCGGGGGGTCCTCAACTCTACAATGAGCAGTTCTTC.